What follows are 22 T cell receptor beta chains derived from one specimen sequenced in a study of radiotherapy plus CTLA-4 blockade in lung cancer. The repertoire was sequenced with immunoSEQ multiplex PCR; TCRdb's copy has only in-frame clones and lacks some. The table records 100,000 to 150,000 clones, approximately 90% of them present only once. The specimen was peripheral blood, collected from a patient treated with radiotherapy plus ipilimumab. Every receptor here comes from a human donor with non-small cell lung cancer that progressed on radiotherapy plus ipilimumab.

The chain joins TRBV2 to TRBJ1-2; D is unresolved. Germline assignment: CDR1 SNHLY and CDR2 FYNNEI. The length of the CDR3 is 16 residues. The V end was cut by 7 bases, the J end by 4 bases, with 22 bases between. CDR3 in amino acids: CASTPPVWQDGYGYTF. The CDR3 region has the DNA TGTGCCAGCACCCCCCCCGTTTGGCAGGACGGCTATGGCTACACCTTC.

The chain carries TRBV5-4 and TRBJ1-1, with TRBD1 matching 8 bases. The CDR3 runs 13 residues. After removal of 4 bases from V and 7 bases from J, the junction contained 6 bases not matched to a gene. Germline CDR1 and CDR2: SGHNT and YYREEE (reference sequence). CDR3 region: CASSRGQAVEAFF. The DNA of the CDR3 is TGTGCCAGCAGCAGGGGACAGGCGGTTGAAGCTTTCTTT. Drawing the rest from reference TRBV5-4 and TRBJ1-1, the complete variable domain is ETGVTQSPTHLIKTRGQQVTLRCSSQSGHNTVSWYQQALGQGPQFIFQYYREEENGRGNFPPRFSGLQFPNYSSELNVNALELDDSALYLCASSRGQAVEAFFGQGTRLTVV.

The rearrangement links TRBV14 to TRBJ2-7, with 9 positions matching TRBD2. CDR1 and CDR2 (germline): SGHDN, FVKESK. This CDR3 spans 15 amino acids. Trimming cost V 4 bases and J 4 bases; bases outside gene matches: 8. The CDR3 DNA sequence: TGTGCCAGCAGCCCCGGTGGTAGCGGGAGATACGAGCAGTACTTC. This gives the protein CASSPGGSGRYEQYF. Filled out from reference TRBV14 and TRBJ2-7, the complete variable domain reads EAGVTQFPSHSVIEKGQTVTLRCDPISGHDNLYWYRRVMGKEIKFLLHFVKESKQDESGMPNNRFLAERTGGTYSTLKVQPAELEDSGVYFCASSPGGSGRYEQYFGPGTRLTVT.

The V call is TRBV27, the J call TRBJ2-3; TRBD2 matches at 15 bases. The germline CDR1 and CDR2 sequences are MNHEY and SMNVEV (reference sequence). The V gene end was trimmed by 7 bases and the J gene end by 0 bases; junction bases not matched to a gene: 5. The CDR3 is 17 residues long. This chain's CDR3 is CASIGLAGGGSTDTQYF. The CDR3, as DNA: TGTGCCAGCATAGGACTAGCGGGAGGGGGGAGCACAGATACGCAGTATTTT.

The gene calls are TRBV7-9 and TRBJ2-2; 8 bases are shared with TRBD1. Germline CDR1 is SEHNR and CDR2 is FQNEAQ (reference sequence). V shed 7 bases, J shed 1 base, and the junction held 8 bases outside the gene matches. The CDR3 covers 16 residues. DNA for the CDR3: TGTGCCAGCAACCCTGGACAGGGCCTGAACACCGGGGAGCTGTTTTTT. As protein: CASNPGQGLNTGELFF.

The V gene is TRBV6-1, the J gene TRBJ2-1, with 14 bases identical to TRBD2. Trimming at V came to 6 bases and at J to 7 bases, leaving 5 bases not matched to a gene. Germline loops: CDR1 MNHNS, CDR2 SASEGT. This CDR3 is built from 15 residues. The CDR3 loop reads CASSIRLAGGNEQFF. CDR3 coding DNA: TGTGCCAGCAGCATAAGACTAGCGGGAGGGAATGAGCAGTTCTTC.

The chain joins TRBV6-5 to TRBJ1-2, with D possibly matching TRBD1 (6 bases). The CDR3 runs to 14 residues. V was cut by 6 bases and J by 2 bases, with 13 bases left in between. Germline assignment: CDR1 MNHEY and CDR2 SVGAGI. The CDR3 is CASRSLGQNYGYTF. In nucleotides, the CDR3 is TGTGCCAGCAGATCCCTTGGACAGAACTATGGCTACACCTTC.

A note on this clone: One end of the junction does not line up with germline, which may come from a read error. J is TRBJ1-1 and V is TRBV7-3; D is ambiguous. Germline lookup yields CDR1 SGHTA and CDR2 FQGTGA. The CDR3 length is 15 residues. As DNA, the CDR3 is TGTGCCAGCAGCTTAAATAGAGTCCCAAACACTCAAGCTTTCTTT. It translates to CASSLNRVPNTQAFF.

The V and J genes are TRBV5-1 and TRBJ1-1; 9 bases map to TRBD1. The ends lost 4 bases at V and 4 bases at J; junction bases unmatched: 5. Germline V gene sequence: CDR1 SGHRS, CDR2 YFSETQ. The CDR3 has 14 amino acids. Here the CDR3 DNA reads TGCGCCAGCAGCCCGTCGACAGGGGGCACTGAAGCTTTCTTT. This sequence encodes CASSPSTGGTEAFF.

CDR3 residues: CASSRVAGNTIYF. The CDR3 coding sequence is TGCGCCAGCAGCCGGGTAGCAGGAAACACCATATATTTT. The chain links TRBV5-1 to TRBJ1-3; no firm D call. The ends were cut back, 4 bases at V and 4 bases at J, with 9 bases in the middle. This CDR3 spans 13 amino acids. From germline, CDR1 is SGHRS and CDR2 YFSETQ. Full variable domain (rest looked up from reference TRBV5-1 and TRBJ1-3): KAGVTQTPRYLIKTRGQQVTLSCSPISGHRSVSWYQQTPGQGLQFLFEYFSETQRNKGNFPGRFSGRQFSNSRSEMNVSTLELGDSALYLCASSRVAGNTIYFGEGSWLTVV.

This clone was seen a few times. The J gene is TRBJ1-1, the V gene TRBV29-1, with D perhaps TRBD1 (6 bases). Trimming took 6 bases from V and 4 from J, leaving 36 bases between them. CDR1 is SQVTM and CDR2 is ANQGSEA in the germline V gene. The CDR3 is made up of 20 amino acids. The CDR3 spells CSVRGLQGSAEMRGGTEAFF. The CDR3 DNA reads TGCAGCGTCCGGGGTTTACAGGGTTCTGCGGAGATGCGGGGGGGCACTGAAGCTTTCTTT. Using reference TRBV29-1 and TRBJ1-1 for the parts outside the CDR3, the full variable domain is SAVISQKPSRDICQRGTSLTIQCQVDSQVTMMFWYRQQPGQSLTLIATANQGSEATYESGFVIDKFPISRPNLTFSTLTVSNMSPEDSSIYLCSVRGLQGSAEMRGGTEAFFGQGTRLTVV.

This clone was counted only a few times. The chain links TRBV30 to TRBJ1-5; no reliable D call. There are 13 residues in the CDR3. From germline, CDR1 is GTSNPN and CDR2 SVGIG (reference sequence). V was shortened by 0 bases and J by 10 bases, with 13 bases between the two germline ends. The CDR3 region has the DNA TGTGCCTGGAGTGTTCTTGGTGCAGGTCCCCAGCATTTT. Its protein product is CAWSVLGAGPQHF.

This chain joins TRBV2 and TRBJ1-2; 8 nucleotides align to TRBD1. This CDR3 has 14 amino acids. CDR1 SNHLY and CDR2 FYNNEI come from the germline V gene. Losses at the gene ends were 5 bases for V and 4 bases for J; bases not matched to a gene: 6. CDR3 sequence: CASSRDRPGYGYTF. CDR3 sequence (DNA): TGTGCCAGCAGTAGGGACAGGCCTGGCTATGGCTACACCTTC.

The chain combines TRBV9 with TRBJ2-2, with 11 bases identical to TRBD2. The CDR3 loop spans 16 amino acids. Germline V lookup: CDR1 SGDLS, CDR2 YYNGEE. V shed 1 base and J 2 bases; nucleotides not matched to a gene: 1. The CDR3 region is CASSVTSGRNTGELFF. Written as DNA, the CDR3 is TGTGCCAGCAGCGTAACTAGCGGGAGAAACACCGGGGAGCTGTTTTTT. The entire variable domain, with the rest obtained from reference TRBV9 and TRBJ2-2, is as follows: DSGVTQTPKHLITATGQRVTLRCSPRSGDLSVYWYQQSLDQGLQFLIQYYNGEERAKGNILERFSAQQFPDLHSELNLSSLELGDSALYFCASSVTSGRNTGELFFGEGSRLTVL.

This chain joins TRBV10-3 and TRBJ2-7; TRBD2 aligns across 8 bases. V shed 3 bases, J shed 5 bases, and the junction held 9 bases outside the gene matches. The germline V gene encodes CDR1 ENHRY and CDR2 SYGVKD. CDR3 length: 15 amino acids. The CDR3 sequence is CAISDLGSGSDEQYF. Written as DNA, the CDR3 is TGTGCCATCAGTGACCTCGGGAGCGGGAGCGACGAGCAGTACTTC.

This chain links TRBV6-5 with TRBJ1-1; no definite D call. Germline V gene lookup returns CDR1 MNHEY and CDR2 SVGAGI. With 0 bases removed from V and 1 base from J, the gap between germline ends came to 12 bases. The CDR3 is made up of 16 amino acids. The CDR3 bases are TGTGCCAGCAGTTACTCTTTCTCGACACGGAACACTGAAGCTTTCTTT. It yields the protein CASSYSFSTRNTEAFF.

This chain joins TRBV5-4 and TRBJ2-5; D is perhaps TRBD1 (5 bases). Trimming removed 1 base at V and 0 bases at J, with 10 bases between. The CDR3 has 15 residues. Germline V lookup: CDR1 SGHNT, CDR2 YYREEE (reference sequence). The CDR3 coding sequence is TGTGCCAGCAGCTTGAGTCAGGGATACCAAGAGACCCAGTACTTC. Residues: CASSLSQGYQETQYF. Combining the CDR3 with reference TRBV5-4 and TRBJ2-5 gives the whole variable domain ETGVTQSPTHLIKTRGQQVTLRCSSQSGHNTVSWYQQALGQGPQFIFQYYREEENGRGNFPPRFSGLQFPNYSSELNVNALELDDSALYLCASSLSQGYQETQYFGPGTRLLVL.

The gene calls are TRBV6-6 and TRBJ1-1; TRBD1 agrees at 10 bases. The V gene end was trimmed by 7 bases and the J gene end by 9 bases; junction bases not matched to a gene: 8. The CDR3 is 13 residues long. The germline CDR1 and CDR2 sequences are MNHNY and SVGAGI (reference sequence). The CDR3 here is CASIPGDRGQAFF. CDR3 nucleotide sequence: TGTGCCAGCATTCCCGGTGACAGGGGGCAAGCTTTCTTT.

J is TRBJ1-2 and V is TRBV7-8; D is ambiguous. The CDR3 loop spans 13 amino acids. The germline V and J ends were trimmed by 4 bases and 1 base, with 7 bases remaining between them. Germline CDR1 is SGHVS and CDR2 is FQNEAQ. CDR3 sequence (DNA): TGTGCCAGCAGCTCCGGGGTTAACTATGGCTACACCTTC. This codes for CASSSGVNYGYTF.

This chain connects TRBV2 to TRBJ1-2, with unresolved D. This CDR3 region has 13 residues. Germline V gene sequence: CDR1 SNHLY, CDR2 FYNNEI. Trimming removed 5 bases at V and 4 bases at J, with 11 bases between. The CDR3 region is CASSLGEGYGYTF. The CDR3 DNA is TGTGCCAGCAGTCTTGGGGAGGGCTATGGCTACACCTTC.

This clone was detected only a few times. This sequence joins TRBV5-1 and TRBJ1-1, with D unresolved. Trimming cost V 2 bases and J 3 bases, with 8 bases left between them. The CDR3 is made up of 13 amino acids. Germline V gene lookup returns CDR1 SGHRS and CDR2 YFSETQ. Here the CDR3 reads CASSFARDTEAFF. The DNA for the CDR3 is TGCGCCAGCAGCTTCGCTAGGGACACTGAAGCTTTCTTT.

The chain employs TRBV29-1 and TRBJ1-1; D not resolved. The V gene lost 4 bases and the J gene lost 6 bases, with 12 bases spanning the gap. The CDR3 is 12 amino acids. The germline CDR1 and CDR2 sequences are SQVTM and ANQGSEA. DNA for the CDR3: TGCAGCGTTGTTGCTATCAGGCCTGAAGCTTTCTTT. It yields the protein CSVVAIRPEAFF.